This is a list of T cell receptor beta chains from one sample in a study of blood T cells in healthy people across ages. TCRdb re-called the 5' RACE reads through MiXCR, storing one row per CDR3 protein. The table shows 1.5 million to 2 million distinct CDR3 sequences, with about 39% occurring only once. Sequences were obtained from blood. The receptors derive from a human donor in good health. Both conserved end residues are part of each CDR3. D genes are given only for firm matches. Not all rows give a size; the values are once, few, many and, for expanded clones, a class.

>TRBJ1-1|few|TRBD1|TRBV29-1
TGCAGCGTTGAAGAAACGGAGGACAGGGTAATGAACACTGAAGCTTTCTTT
CSVEETEDRVMNTEAFF
>TRBJ1-1|few|NA|TRBV29-1
TGCAGCGCTTCACAGGGATCTGAAGCTTTCTTT
CSASQGSEAFF
>TRBJ2-1|NA|TRBD1|TRBV13
TGTGCCAGCAACAGGGGTAGCAATGAGCAGTTCTTC
CASNRGSNEQFF
>TRBJ2-1|NA|TRBD2|TRBV3-1
TGTGCCAGCAGCCTCGAGCGGGGGGGCCAGTTCTTC
CASSLERGGQFF
>TRBJ1-6|NA|NA|TRBV7-2
TGTGCCAGCAGCGGGCGAGACAGGTTCGATAATTCACCCCTCCACTTT
CASSGRDRFDNSPLHF
>TRBJ1-6|few|NA|TRBV20-1
TGCAGTGCTAGTAGTACAGGGTTTACTTATAATTCACCCCTCCACTTT
CSASSTGFTYNSPLHF
>TRBJ2-1|NA|TRBD1|TRBV27
TGTGCCGGCAGTTTATCGGTAGCGACAGGGTTGATTTCCAATGAGCAGTTCTTC
CAGSLSVATGLISNEQFF
>TRBJ2-5|NA|NA|TRBV6-2/TRBV6-3
TGTGCCAGCAGAACCCGTGTAACTCAAGAGACCCAGTACTTC
CASRTRVTQETQYF
>TRBJ1-2|NA|TRBD1|TRBV6-1
TGTGCCAGCAGACAGGGGGAGAGCTATGGCTACACCTTC
CASRQGESYGYTF
>TRBJ1-1|NA|NA|TRBV7-2
TGTGCCAGCAGCGCAGGGTTCGCTGAAGCTTTCTTT
CASSAGFAEAFF
>TRBJ2-1|NA|TRBD1|TRBV6-2/TRBV6-3
TGTGCCAGCAACGACAGGGGGCAGGACAATGAGCAGTTCTTC
CASNDRGQDNEQFF
>TRBJ2-1|few|NA|TRBV28
TGTGCCCGCAGGAAGGGGGGGGCGTCCCGTCACAATGAGCAGTTCTTC
CARRKGGASRHNEQFF
>TRBJ1-2|NA|TRBD1|TRBV6-5
TGTGCCAGCAGTCGGGGACAGGTGGAAGGGGCAGGTGGCTACACCTTC
CASSRGQVEGAGGYTF
>TRBJ1-2|NA|TRBD1|TRBV6-5
TGTGCCAGCAGTAACCCGAAACAGGGGGGCAACTATGGCTACACCTTC
CASSNPKQGGNYGYTF
>TRBJ1-2|many|NA|TRBV25-1
TGTGCCAGCAGTGATGGGAGGTATGGCTACACCTTC
CASSDGRYGYTF
>TRBJ2-5|NA|NA|TRBV15
TGTGCCACCAGCATTGGGACGCAGGAGACCCAGTACTTC
CATSIGTQETQYF
>TRBJ2-4|few|NA|TRBV6-2/TRBV6-3
TGTGCCAGCAGTCCCGGCCTTCAAAACCGGGGGTACTTC
CASSPGLQNRGYF
>TRBJ2-1|few|NA|TRBV7-9
TGTGCCAGCAGCTCCCTGAACTCCTACAATGAGCAGTTCTTC
CASSSLNSYNEQFF